One sample yielded the 10 T cell receptor beta chains listed below, sequenced in a study of T-cell memory formation after mild COVID-19. TCRdb re-derived calls from the 5' RACE reads in MiXCR, one entry per CDR3 protein. The sample has hundreds of thousands of distinct CDR3 sequences, roughly 15% seen once. The sequenced material came from PBMCs or a T cell subset sorted from them (not recorded which). The origin of the receptors is a man aged 18 to 30 who had mild COVID-19 (a few samples of this study predate the infection). Cell type and time point are not known.

V usage is TRBV4-3 and J usage is TRBJ2-7, with 7 bases matching TRBD1. Germline CDR1 LGHNA, CDR2 YSLEER. The V segment lost 3 bases and the J segment 4 bases; nucleotides outside the gene matches: 3. CDR3 size: 13 residues. This CDR3 is CASSHDREYEQYF. The CDR3 DNA reads as TGCGCCAGCAGCCATGACAGGGAATACGAGCAGTACTTC.

This clonotype was detected many times. The V and J genes are TRBV6-1 and TRBJ2-2; a weak D match, TRBD2 (6 bases). The CDR3 is made up of 15 amino acids. V lost 6 bases to trimming and J lost 10 bases, with 21 bases between them. CDR1 MNHNS and CDR2 SASEGT come from the germline V gene. CDR3 amino acids: CASRGRDSALEELFF. The DNA for the CDR3 is TGTGCCAGCAGAGGCAGGGACTCAGCGTTGGAGGAGCTGTTTTTT.

In DNA form, the CDR3 reads TGCAGTGCTTACCCCCGACTAGCGGGGGGGCGGTCGAATGAGCAGTTCTTC. Its protein product is CSAYPRLAGGRSNEQFF. This sequence joins TRBV20-1 and TRBJ2-1; 14 bases are shared with TRBD2. V shed 5 bases, J shed 7 bases, and the junction held 13 bases outside the gene matches. The CDR3 runs to 17 residues. Germline V lookup: CDR1 DFQATT, CDR2 SNEGSKA (reference sequence).

This clonotype was seen at least ten times. The chain is built from TRBV7-2 and TRBJ2-3; TRBD2 agrees at 10 bases. The length of the CDR3 is 16 residues. CDR1 is SGHTA and CDR2 is FQGNSA in the germline V gene. Losses at the gene ends were 5 bases for V and 0 bases for J; bases not matched to a gene: 5. In DNA, the CDR3 is TGTGCCAGCAGCAGACAGACTAGCGGGAGCACAGATACGCAGTATTTT. This codes for CASSRQTSGSTDTQYF.

This clonotype showed up just a few times. The chain employs TRBV28 and TRBJ1-5; 7 bases align to TRBD1. CDR3 length: 14 amino acids. From germline, CDR1 is MDHEN and CDR2 SYDVKM. Trimming took 10 bases from V and 6 from J; bases not matched to a gene: 12. Here the CDR3 reads CATAGQGVRQPQHF. Written as DNA, the CDR3 is TGTGCCACAGCCGGGCAGGGGGTCCGTCAGCCCCAGCATTTT.

This clonotype was found a few times. The V and J genes are TRBV7-2 and TRBJ1-1; D is possibly TRBD1 (6 bases). CDR3 length: 13 amino acids. The germline V and J ends were trimmed by 4 bases and 5 bases, with 11 bases remaining between them. CDR1 and CDR2 from the germline V gene are SGHTA and FQGNSA. The CDR3 DNA reads as TGTGCCAGCAGCTATACAGGGCGGACTGAAGCTTTCTTT. It translates to CASSYTGRTEAFF.

Only a few counts were recorded for this clonotype. The chain is built from TRBV7-6 and TRBJ2-2, with 9 bases that match TRBD2. The CDR3 has 15 residues. V lost 1 base and J lost 6; bases outside the gene matches: 3. CDR1 SGHVS and CDR2 FNYEAQ come from the germline V gene. CDR3 region: CASSLGPSGAGELFF. The CDR3 DNA reads TGTGCCAGCAGCTTAGGGCCTAGCGGGGCCGGGGAGCTGTTTTTT.

This clonotype occurred many times. V usage is TRBV11-2 and J usage is TRBJ2-3; 10 nucleotides agree with TRBD2. CDR1 SGHAT and CDR2 FQNNGV come from the germline V gene. The ends lost 5 bases at V and 2 bases at J; junction bases unmatched: 16. CDR3 size: 19 residues. CDR3 sequence reads: CASSRIRASGGATTDTQYF. The CDR3 DNA follows: TGTGCCAGCAGCCGGATAAGGGCTAGCGGGGGAGCGACCACAGATACGCAGTATTTT.

This rearrangement joins TRBV5-1 to TRBJ2-2, with D perhaps matching TRBD1 or TRBD2 (5 bases each). The CDR3 has 18 residues. Germline V CDR1 and CDR2: SGHRS, YFSETQ. V lost 5 bases and J 4 bases, leaving 24 bases between the germline ends. CDR3 sequence: CASSPTSGTAWSTGELFF. The CDR3 DNA sequence: TGCGCCAGCAGTCCTACCTCCGGGACCGCCTGGAGCACCGGGGAGCTGTTTTTT.

This clonotype was detected only a few times. J is TRBJ1-1 and V is TRBV5-6; the D is unclear. Trimming left V 5 bases short and J 7 bases short, with 9 bases between. The CDR3 is 11 residues long. Germline V lookup: CDR1 SGHDT, CDR2 YYEEEE. CDR3: CASSEHGEAFF. The DNA for the CDR3 is TGTGCCAGCAGTGAGCATGGTGAAGCTTTCTTT.